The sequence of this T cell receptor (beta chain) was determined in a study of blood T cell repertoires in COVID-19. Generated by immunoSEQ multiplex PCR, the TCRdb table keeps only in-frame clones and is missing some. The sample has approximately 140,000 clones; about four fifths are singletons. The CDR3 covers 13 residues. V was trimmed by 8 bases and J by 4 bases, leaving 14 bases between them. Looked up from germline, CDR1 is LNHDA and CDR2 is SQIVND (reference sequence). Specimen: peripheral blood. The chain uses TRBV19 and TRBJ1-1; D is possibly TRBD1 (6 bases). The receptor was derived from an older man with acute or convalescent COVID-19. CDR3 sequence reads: CASLKGEGTEAFF. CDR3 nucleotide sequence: TGTGCCAGTCTCAAGGGGGAGGGCACTGAAGCTTTCTTT.